The present T cell receptor (beta chain) was sequenced within a study of blood T cell repertoires in COVID-19. Generated by immunoSEQ multiplex PCR, the TCRdb table keeps only in-frame clones and is missing some. This sample has 230,000 or so clones, with about 79% found just once. The origin of this receptor is a woman in her thirties or forties who had recovered from COVID-19. Sequencing was performed on peripheral blood.

The CDR3 region is CATSDPGTTLETQYF. The CDR3 DNA sequence: TGTGCCACCAGTGACCCTGGGACTACCTTAGAGACCCAGTACTTC. This rearrangement joins TRBV24-1 to TRBJ2-5; 7 nucleotides line up with TRBD2. With 4 bases clipped from V and 4 bases from J, the junction kept 8 bases outside the gene matches. Per germline, CDR1 KGHDR and CDR2 SFDVKD. The CDR3 spans 15 residues.